A single sample gave rise to the 29 T cell receptor beta chains below, sequenced in a study of response to subunit inactivated influenza vaccine. TCRdb re-called the RT-PCR reads through MiXCR, storing one row per CDR3 protein. The sample has 600,000 to 850,000 distinct CDR3 sequences, around 15% seen once. The sequences come from PBMCs from blood, collected 14 days before vaccination. The receptors shown here come from a man between 50 and 59 years old who received an inactivated influenza vaccine.

The rearrangement links TRBV5-1 to TRBJ2-2; D not certain. The germline V gene has CDR1 SGHRS and CDR2 YFSETQ. This CDR3 is built from 12 residues. V lost 6 bases and J lost 6, with 9 bases in between. The CDR3 nucleotides are TGCGCCAGCACCCGGGTTCCCGGGGAGCTGTTTTTT. This translates into CASTRVPGELFF.

CDR3 in amino acids: CASSENLVGEQFF. CDR3 coding DNA: TGTGCCAGCAGCGAGAACCTGGTGGGTGAGCAGTTCTTC. This rearrangement joins TRBV11-3 to TRBJ2-1; no definite D call. CDR1 SGHNT and CDR2 YENEEA come from the germline V gene. This CDR3 contains 13 residues. V lost 5 bases to trimming and J lost 9 bases, with 14 bases between them.

The chain carries TRBV7-6 and TRBJ2-2; D may be TRBD1 (7 bases). The CDR3 consists of 18 residues. Germline CDR1 SGHVS, CDR2 FNYEAQ. V gave up 2 bases and J gave up 8 bases, with 24 bases separating them. CDR3 sequence reads: CASSLIGTAGPGSGELFF. For the CDR3, the DNA is TGTGCCAGCAGCTTAATTGGGACAGCGGGCCCTGGTTCGGGGGAGCTGTTTTTT.

This clonotype was observed a few times. This chain connects TRBV29-1 to TRBJ2-7, with a tentative D call TRBD1 (6 bases). The CDR3 covers 12 residues. Germline V CDR1 and CDR2: SQVTM, ANQGSEA. V shed 4 bases and J shed 2 bases, with 9 bases lying between them. CDR3 bases: TGCAGCGTTGGGACAGCTACCTACGAGCAGTACTTC. It yields the protein CSVGTATYEQYF.

This clonotype was seen a few times. This chain joins TRBV4-1 and TRBJ1-1, with D perhaps TRBD1 (6 bases). Germline V gene lookup returns CDR1 MGHRA and CDR2 YSYEKL. The ends were cut back, 7 bases at V and 0 bases at J, with 12 bases in the middle. CDR3 length: 14 residues. The CDR3, as DNA: TGCGCCAGCAACTGGGGGGACATGAACACTGAAGCTTTCTTT. Encoded protein: CASNWGDMNTEAFF.

This chain joins TRBV4-2 and TRBJ2-1, with 9 nucleotides matching TRBD2. The CDR3 is 15 residues long. J gave up 7 bases and V 0 bases, and 4 bases lay outside the gene matches. Germline V gene lookup returns CDR1 LGHNA and CDR2 YNFKEQ. As DNA, the CDR3 is TGTGCCAGCAGCCAAGAGCTAGCGGGGACGAATGAGCAGTTCTTC. Its translation is CASSQELAGTNEQFF.

There are a few counts of this clonotype. The CDR3 loop reads CASSRDPVSEQYF. The CDR3 DNA sequence: TGTGCCAGCAGCCGGGACCCCGTTTCGGAGCAGTACTTC. The chain has TRBV7-7 and TRBJ2-7; D possibly uses TRBD1 or TRBD2 (5 bases each). The CDR3 has 13 amino acids. CDR1 and CDR2 (germline): SSHAT, FNYEAQ (reference sequence). The V gene lost 5 bases and the J gene lost 7 bases, with 15 bases spanning the gap.

This clonotype has only a few counts. This chain joins TRBV4-1 and TRBJ1-1; unclear D gene. Trimming took off 0 bases at V and 3 bases at J, with 11 bases between the two ends. Germline V lookup: CDR1 MGHRA, CDR2 YSYEKL. The CDR3 loop spans 15 amino acids. The CDR3 here is CASSQDGQVDTEAFF. In DNA form, the CDR3 reads TGCGCCAGCAGCCAAGACGGTCAGGTGGACACTGAAGCTTTCTTT.

The rearrangement joins TRBV5-6 to TRBJ2-7; possibly TRBD1 or TRBD2 for D (5 bases each). The germline V gene encodes CDR1 SGHDT and CDR2 YYEEEE. V gave up 3 bases and J gave up 0 bases, with 13 bases separating them. The CDR3 totals 15 residues. The CDR3 region has the DNA TGTGCCAGCAGCTCCTCGGGACGAGCCTCCTACGAGCAGTACTTC. It yields the protein CASSSSGRASYEQYF.

The chain joins TRBV5-1 to TRBJ2-2; no firm D call. Germline assignment: CDR1 SGHRS and CDR2 YFSETQ. Trimming cost V 3 bases and J 4 bases, with 16 bases left between them. This CDR3 spans 16 amino acids. DNA of the CDR3: TGCGCCAGCAGCTCACGGTCCGGCGAAAGCACCGGGGAGCTGTTTTTT. Translated, it gives CASSSRSGESTGELFF.

This clonotype appeared many times. This chain connects TRBV7-2 to TRBJ1-1, with D possibly being TRBD1 (5 bases). This CDR3 region has 14 residues. V was trimmed by 1 base and J by 2 bases, leaving 8 bases between them. Germline V gene sequence: CDR1 SGHTA, CDR2 FQGNSA. The CDR3 DNA sequence: TGTGCCAGCAGCTTAGAGCGGACAAACACTGAAGCTTTCTTT. Translating it yields CASSLERTNTEAFF.

This clonotype turned up a few times. V and J are TRBV25-1 and TRBJ1-1, with D perhaps TRBD1 (5 bases). This CDR3 comprises 15 residues. Trimming removed 2 bases from V and 0 bases from J, with 10 bases in between. The germline CDR1 and CDR2 sequences are MGHDK and SYGVNS. The CDR3 nucleotides are TGTGCCAGCAGTGAACGGCAGGGAGTGAACACTGAAGCTTTCTTT. It yields the protein CASSERQGVNTEAFF.

The rearrangement links TRBV5-1 to TRBJ2-1, with 7 bases that match TRBD1. The V and J ends lost 3 bases and 3 bases, in that order; junction bases with no gene match: 6. The CDR3 extends over 15 amino acids. Germline V gene data show CDR1 as SGHRS and CDR2 as YFSETQ. CDR3 nucleotide sequence: TGCGCCAGCAGCTCGGGACAGCAACTCTACAATGAGCAGTTCTTC. It specifies CASSSGQQLYNEQFF.

This clonotype was counted only a few times. The rearrangement links TRBV5-1 to TRBJ2-5, with TRBD1 as a possible D gene (6 bases). The length of the CDR3 is 13 residues. Between the trimmed V and J ends, which lost 5 bases and 3 bases, there was a span of 11 bases. Germline CDR1 SGHRS, CDR2 YFSETQ. The DNA of the CDR3 is TGCGCCAGCAGTCACAGGGAAGAAGAGACCCAGTACTTC. Its translation is CASSHREEETQYF.

This rearrangement joins TRBV5-1 to TRBJ1-4; D might be TRBD1 (5 bases). CDR3 length: 16 amino acids. Trimming took 4 bases from V and 2 from J, leaving 15 bases between them. CDR1 and CDR2 from the germline V gene are SGHRS and YFSETQ. For the CDR3, the DNA is TGCGCCAGCAGCCTTACCAGGGAAGCGACTAATGAAAAACTGTTTTTT. Residues: CASSLTREATNEKLFF.

The table lists this clonotype with a few counts. The chain employs TRBV10-3 and TRBJ2-7, with TRBD1 matching 8 bases. Unmatched junction bases numbered 9, after V lost 4 bases and J lost 4 bases. The germline V gene encodes CDR1 ENHRY and CDR2 SYGVKD. This CDR3 comprises 15 residues. CDR3 loop: CAISGADRVKYEQYF. In DNA form, the CDR3 reads TGTGCCATCAGTGGCGCGGACAGGGTAAAGTACGAGCAGTACTTC.

This clonotype was picked up many times. This sequence joins TRBV7-2 and TRBJ1-5; a weak D match, TRBD1 (6 bases). Per germline, CDR1 SGHTA and CDR2 FQGNSA. Deletions cut 5 bases from V and 1 base from J, with 12 bases between. This CDR3 has 15 amino acids. As DNA, the CDR3 is TGTGCCAGCAGCGGAGGGGGTGGGAGCAATCAGCCCCAGCATTTT. Protein product: CASSGGGGSNQPQHF. Supplemented by reference TRBV7-2 and TRBJ1-5, the full variable domain reads GAGVSQSPSNKVTEKGKDVELRCDPISGHTALYWYRQSLGQGLEFLIYFQGNSAPDKSGLPSDRFSAERTGGSVSTLTIQRTQQEDSAVYLCASSGGGGSNQPQHFGDGTRLSIL.

V is TRBV4-1 and J is TRBJ2-5; 9 bases fit TRBD2. The CDR3 length is 18 residues. Germline-derived CDR1 and CDR2 are MGHRA and YSYEKL. The junction had 11 bases not matched to a gene; V was cut back by 1 base and J by 2 bases. The CDR3 loop is CASSQGGQGGRVQETQYF. In DNA form, the CDR3 reads TGCGCCAGCAGCCAAGGGGGGCAGGGCGGGAGGGTTCAAGAGACCCAGTACTTC.

This chain uses TRBV3-1 with TRBJ2-1; 9 positions agree with TRBD2. J gave up 6 bases and V 2 bases, and 5 bases lay outside the gene matches. Germline CDR1 LGHDT, CDR2 YNNKEL (reference sequence). The CDR3 extends over 15 amino acids. The CDR3 spells CASSQTTSGLNEQFF. Written as DNA, the CDR3 is TGTGCCAGCAGCCAAACGACTAGCGGACTCAATGAGCAGTTCTTC.

The rearrangement joins TRBV5-1 to TRBJ2-1, with D perhaps matching TRBD2 (6 bases). CDR1 and CDR2 from the germline V gene are SGHRS and YFSETQ. V was cut by 0 bases and J by 7 bases, with 14 bases left in between. The CDR3 sequence is 15 residues long. The CDR3 reads CASSLGGKPGNEQFF. The CDR3 coding sequence is TGCGCCAGCAGCTTGGGCGGGAAACCAGGAAATGAGCAGTTCTTC.

The V call is TRBV3-1, the J call TRBJ2-7; D is ambiguous. The germline gives CDR1 LGHDT, CDR2 YNNKEL (reference sequence). Trimming removed 3 bases from V and 6 bases from J, with 6 bases in between. This CDR3 region has 11 residues. The CDR3 DNA follows: TGTGCCAGCAGCCAGGCCTTCGAGCAGTACTTC. Amino acids: CASSQAFEQYF.

In its sample, this clonotype was seen a few times. The V call is TRBV4-1, the J call TRBJ2-3; possibly TRBD1 for D (5 bases). Deletions cut 0 bases from V and 3 bases from J, with 10 bases between. This CDR3 spans 15 amino acids. Germline CDR1 reads MGHRA; CDR2 reads YSYEKL. This CDR3 reads CASSQEIAGTDTQYF. The CDR3 bases are TGCGCCAGCAGCCAAGAAATAGCAGGGACAGATACGCAGTATTTT.

This clonotype was counted between two and nine times. This chain uses TRBV29-1 with TRBJ1-1; D is unclear. This CDR3 is 13 amino acids long. V dropped 4 bases and J dropped 0 bases, with 9 bases sitting between them. Per germline, CDR1 SQVTM and CDR2 ANQGSEA. The CDR3 is CSVGTTMNTEAFF. The DNA of the CDR3 is TGCAGCGTTGGGACTACGATGAACACTGAAGCTTTCTTT.

The chain links TRBV6-1 to TRBJ1-2; 8 bases align to TRBD1. Germline assignment: CDR1 MNHNS and CDR2 SASEGT. V lost 7 bases to trimming and J lost 4 bases; unmatched junction nucleotides: 8. The CDR3 is made up of 14 amino acids. This CDR3 reads CASTHGQGSYGYTF. The CDR3 DNA follows: TGTGCCAGCACCCACGGACAGGGAAGCTATGGCTACACCTTC.

The chain carries TRBV12-3 or TRBV12-4 and TRBJ2-7; D might be TRBD1 (6 bases). V dropped 5 bases and J dropped 4 bases, with 18 bases sitting between them. The CDR3 consists of 15 residues. The CDR3 coding sequence is TGTGCCAGCAGTCGGACAGCAACAAATTCTTACGAGCAGTACTTC. Encoded protein: CASSRTATNSYEQYF.

This clonotype showed up just a few times. The rearrangement links TRBV12-3 or TRBV12-4 to TRBJ2-7; 7 bases match TRBD1. Unmatched junction bases numbered 3, after V lost 8 bases and J lost 2 bases. The length of the CDR3 is 12 residues. The CDR3 here is CASGQVTYEQYF. CDR3 sequence (DNA): TGTGCCAGCGGACAGGTCACCTACGAGCAGTACTTC.

A few counts support this clonotype. J is TRBJ2-1 and V is TRBV5-1, with no clear D. With 3 bases removed from V and 7 bases from J, the gap between germline ends came to 11 bases. This CDR3 contains 13 residues. The germline V gene has CDR1 SGHRS and CDR2 YFSETQ. The CDR3 bases are TGCGCCAGCAGCTGGTCGGCCATGAATGAGCAGTTCTTC. Translation gives CASSWSAMNEQFF.

This sequence joins TRBV12-3 or TRBV12-4 and TRBJ1-1; TRBD1 agrees at 7 bases. V lost 6 bases and J lost 1; bases outside the gene matches: 11. The CDR3 covers 16 residues. The CDR3 DNA follows: TGTGCCAGCAGACGGGACAGTCTAAAACGGAACACTGAAGCTTTCTTT. Translation: CASRRDSLKRNTEAFF.

This clonotype showed up many times. At one boundary the junction diverges from the germline segment, which might be a read error. CDR3 in DNA: TGTGCCACCAGCGGAGACCGCCGACGCACTGAAGCTTTCTTT. It translates to CATSGDRRRTEAFF. V gene TRBV15 combines with J gene TRBJ1-1; D unclear. This CDR3 contains 14 residues. Germline CDR1 reads LNHNV; CDR2 reads YYDKDF (reference sequence).